This TCR beta chain was observed in a study of T-cell reconstitution after alpha-beta-depleted transplantation in children. Ten or more counts support this clonotype. Its cognate antigen is unknown. As it was prepared, the TCRbeta library received unique molecular identifiers. TCRdb fed the PCR reads into MiXCR, producing one record per CDR3 protein. The data contain roughly 670,000 distinct CDR3 sequences, 10% to 15% of them singletons. Study observations and caveats: As was reported, about two months after transplant, alpha-beta T cells came from several hundred expanded graft clones.

This CDR3 spans 13 amino acids. Trimming removed 11 bases from V and 2 bases from J, with 14 bases in between. Germline CDR1 is MDHEN and CDR2 is SYDVKM. The TCR originated in a girl aged 2 to 9 with congenital amegakaryocytic thrombocytopenia, due to receive a stem cell transplant. This chain links TRBV28 with TRBJ2-3; possible D gene TRBD2, 5 bases. Sample: PBMCs, taken before TCRalphabeta/CD19-depleted stem cell transplant. The CDR3 nucleotides are TGTGCCGCTACTAGGAAAAACACAGATACGCAGTATTTT. This translates into CAATRKNTDTQYF.